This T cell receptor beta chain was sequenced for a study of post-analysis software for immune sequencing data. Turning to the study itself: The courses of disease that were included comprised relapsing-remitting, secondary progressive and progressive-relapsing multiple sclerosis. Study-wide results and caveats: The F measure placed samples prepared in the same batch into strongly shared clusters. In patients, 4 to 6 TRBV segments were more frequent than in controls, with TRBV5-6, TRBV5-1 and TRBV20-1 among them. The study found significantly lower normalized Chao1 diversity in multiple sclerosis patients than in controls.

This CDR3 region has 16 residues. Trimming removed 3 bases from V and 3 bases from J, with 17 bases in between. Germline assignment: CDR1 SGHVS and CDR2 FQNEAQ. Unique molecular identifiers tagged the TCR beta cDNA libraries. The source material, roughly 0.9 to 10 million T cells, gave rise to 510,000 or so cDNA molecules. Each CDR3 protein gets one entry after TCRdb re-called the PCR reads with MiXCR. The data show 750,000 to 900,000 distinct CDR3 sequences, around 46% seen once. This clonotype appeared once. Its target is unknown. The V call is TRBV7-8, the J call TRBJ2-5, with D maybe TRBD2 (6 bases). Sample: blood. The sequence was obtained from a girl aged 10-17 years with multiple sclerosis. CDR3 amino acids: CASSLLVAVSEETQYF. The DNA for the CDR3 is TGTGCCAGCAGCTTGTTAGTAGCGGTATCGGAAGAGACCCAGTACTTC.